The 13 T cell receptor beta chains below come from one sample, sequenced in a study of cytomegalovirus exposure and HLA in healthy donors. Vbeta (60) and Jbeta (13) primers were used in the PCR. Method: immunoSEQ multiplex PCR; TCRdb's copy keeps in-frame clones and lacks some. The sample carries 95,000 to 130,000 clones, 9.5% recorded once. Sequencing input: PBMCs. Receptors originate from a man aged 25 to 40 in good health and CMV-seronegative.

This chain connects TRBV5-6 to TRBJ1-5; possible D gene TRBD1, 5 bases. The V gene's germline CDR1 is SGHDT and CDR2 YYEEEE. This CDR3 comprises 15 residues. Trimming took 6 bases from V and 5 from J, leaving 18 bases between them. The CDR3 here is CASTQNGGGYQPQHF. CDR3 sequence (DNA): TGTGCCAGCACCCAAAACGGCGGGGGTTATCAGCCCCAGCATTTT.

The V call is TRBV25-1, the J call TRBJ1-1; 7 nucleotides match TRBD1. Germline CDR1 and CDR2: MGHDK and SYGVNS. This CDR3 comprises 14 residues. Trimming removed 6 bases from V and 3 bases from J; junction bases left unmatched: 7. CDR3 DNA: TGTGCCAGCAGGGAGACAGGGCTTTACACTGAAGCTTTCTTT. It codes for CASRETGLYTEAFF.

The V call is TRBV30, the J call TRBJ2-7; 7 bases agree with TRBD2. Losses at the gene ends were 6 bases for V and 6 bases for J; bases not matched to a gene: 11. This CDR3 contains 13 residues. Germline-derived CDR1 and CDR2 are GTSNPN and SVGIG (reference sequence). The CDR3 DNA reads as TGTGCCTGCCTCCACGAGGCGGGGGTCGAGCAGTACTTC. It translates to CACLHEAGVEQYF.

This clone was picked up a small number of times. The chain uses TRBV29-1 and TRBJ2-1; no clear D. The V end was cut by 3 bases, the J end by 4 bases, with 7 bases between. The CDR3 runs 12 residues. The germline V gene encodes CDR1 SQVTM and CDR2 ANQGSEA. CDR3 protein: CSVDRRYNEQFF. The CDR3, as DNA: TGCAGCGTTGATCGCCGGTACAATGAGCAGTTCTTC.

This chain uses TRBV18 with TRBJ2-3; the match to TRBD2 covers 11 bases. CDR1 is KGHSH, CDR2 LQKENI, per germline. This CDR3 is 14 amino acids long. V shed 5 bases and J 6 bases; nucleotides not matched to a gene: 4. The CDR3 region is CASSATSGSDTQYF. DNA of the CDR3: TGTGCCAGCTCAGCTACTAGCGGGAGTGATACGCAGTATTTT.

CDR3 sequence (DNA): TGTGCCAGCAGCTTACAGGGGGCGCAACGTGAAAAACTGTTTTTT. This sequence encodes CASSLQGAQREKLFF. The V and J genes are TRBV5-8 and TRBJ1-4; 9 positions agree with TRBD1. V dropped 2 bases and J dropped 7; count of bases not matched to a gene: 6. The CDR3 covers 15 residues. Germline lookup yields CDR1 SGHTS and CDR2 YDEGEE.

This rearrangement joins TRBV19 to TRBJ1-1; 7 positions match TRBD1. V lost 1 base and J lost 6; bases outside the gene matches: 14. CDR1 and CDR2 (germline): LNHDA, SQIVND (reference sequence). The CDR3 length is 17 residues. Written as DNA, the CDR3 is TGTGCCAGTAGTATAGGGACAGGCAGAGGGGCTAACCCTGAAGCTTTCTTT. It translates to CASSIGTGRGANPEAFF.

In its sample, this clone was seen a few times. The chain has TRBV6-5 and TRBJ1-1, with a tentative D call TRBD1 (6 bases). Germline V CDR1 and CDR2: MNHEY, SVGAGI. This CDR3 spans 14 amino acids. With 7 bases removed from V and 3 bases from J, the gap between germline ends came to 15 bases. CDR3 nucleotide sequence: TGTGCCAGCACCCTTACGTCAGGGGACACTGAAGCTTTCTTT. Its protein is CASTLTSGDTEAFF.

V gene TRBV11-3 combines with J gene TRBJ1-6; D call uncertain. V lost 2 bases and J 7 bases, leaving 9 bases between the germline ends. CDR1 and CDR2 (germline): SGHNT, YENEEA. CDR3 length: 14 amino acids. The CDR3 coding sequence is TGTGCCAGCAGCTTACAGGCCCCGAATTCACCCCTCCACTTT. Its translation is CASSLQAPNSPLHF.

The gene calls are TRBV19 and TRBJ1-6, with 9 bases lining up with TRBD1. Trimming at V came to 5 bases and at J to 7 bases, leaving 6 bases not matched to a gene. The CDR3 spans 15 residues. CDR1 and CDR2 from the germline V gene are LNHDA and SQIVND (reference sequence). As DNA, the CDR3 is TGTGCCAGTAGTGGGGGACAGGGTGGAAATTCACCCCTCCACTTT. Translating it yields CASSGGQGGNSPLHF. The variable domain in full, completed from reference TRBV19 and TRBJ1-6, reads DGGITQSPKYLFRKEGQNVTLSCEQNLNHDAMYWYRQDPGQGLRLIYYSQIVNDFQKGDIAEGYSVSREKKESFPLTVTSAQKNPTAFYLCASSGGQGGNSPLHFGNGTRLTVT.

There are a few counts of this clone. The rearrangement links TRBV4-3 to TRBJ2-1; weak D call: TRBD2 (6 bases). The CDR3 spans 14 residues. V was trimmed by 1 base and J by 6 bases, leaving 10 bases between them. The germline V gene has CDR1 LGHNA and CDR2 YSLEER. CDR3: CASSQGWGVNEQFF. As DNA, the CDR3 is TGCGCCAGCAGCCAAGGTTGGGGGGTCAATGAGCAGTTCTTC.

The chain employs TRBV4-1 and TRBJ2-1, with 8 bases aligning to TRBD1. Trimming at V came to 6 bases and at J to 4 bases, leaving 8 bases not matched to a gene. Germline values: CDR1 MGHRA, CDR2 YSYEKL. This CDR3 contains 15 residues. In nucleotides, the CDR3 is TGCGCCAGCAGGTCCAGTCAGGGGGCATACAATGAGCAGTTCTTC. The encoded protein is CASRSSQGAYNEQFF.

The V and J genes are TRBV19 and TRBJ1-2, with D perhaps matching TRBD1 (5 bases). The CDR3 covers 14 residues. V was shortened by 4 bases and J by 4 bases, with 13 bases between the two germline ends. Germline CDR1 and CDR2: LNHDA and SQIVND (reference sequence). This chain's CDR3 is CASSSPRVPYGYTF. The DNA of the CDR3 is TGTGCCAGTAGTAGTCCCAGGGTCCCCTATGGCTACACCTTC.